A single sample gave rise to the 27 T cell receptor beta chains below, sequenced in a study of PD-L1 blockade in urothelial cancer. Time point: pretreatment peripheral blood. The data were produced by immunoSEQ multiplex PCR, yet TCRdb's version contains in-frame clones alone and is incomplete. The sample lists 55,000 to 75,000 clones; approximately 75% were seen once. This material consisted of PBMCs, taken around atezolizumab (anti-PD-L1) treatment. The receptors here all came from a man aged 70 or older with urothelial cancer.

The chain combines TRBV28 with TRBJ2-3; 7 nucleotides line up with TRBD1. The CDR3 length is 15 residues. CDR1 is MDHEN, CDR2 SYDVKM, per germline. The ends lost 7 bases at V and 3 bases at J; junction bases unmatched: 10. CDR3 coding DNA: TGTGCCAGCACCCTGACAGGGTTGGAAACAGATACGCAGTATTTT. Translating it yields CASTLTGLETDTQYF.

The chain uses TRBV10-3 and TRBJ2-7; TRBD2 might be the D (7 bases). Germline assignment: CDR1 ENHRY and CDR2 SYGVKD. V was clipped by 7 bases and J by 1 base, with 17 bases between them. The CDR3 is 15 residues long. This CDR3 reads CAIKVGGGESYEQYF. The DNA of the CDR3 is TGTGCCATCAAGGTAGGGGGGGGTGAATCCTACGAGCAGTACTTC.

The rearrangement joins TRBV28 to TRBJ2-7; 9 bases align to TRBD1. V lost 6 bases, J lost 3 bases, and 9 bases stayed unmatched. The CDR3 length is 15 residues. Germline V gene sequence: CDR1 MDHEN, CDR2 SYDVKM. As DNA, the CDR3 is TGTGCCAGCAGAAAAACAGGGGGCGGGTACTACGAGCAGTACTTC. As protein: CASRKTGGGYYEQYF.

This chain joins TRBV19 and TRBJ1-5; D gene ambiguous. The CDR3 totals 15 residues. V was shortened by 5 bases and J by 2 bases, with 13 bases between the two germline ends. The germline V gene encodes CDR1 LNHDA and CDR2 SQIVND (reference sequence). The CDR3 bases are TGTGCCAGTAGTGGGGAGGTGGGCCGCAATCAGCCCCAGCATTTT. It yields the protein CASSGEVGRNQPQHF. Variable domain in full (rest from reference TRBV19 and TRBJ1-5): DGGITQSPKYLFRKEGQNVTLSCEQNLNHDAMYWYRQDPGQGLRLIYYSQIVNDFQKGDIAEGYSVSREKKESFPLTVTSAQKNPTAFYLCASSGEVGRNQPQHFGDGTRLSIL.

This chain connects TRBV9 to TRBJ2-7; TRBD2 agrees at 12 bases. The CDR3 covers 15 residues. The V gene's germline CDR1 is SGDLS and CDR2 YYNGEE. Unmatched junction bases numbered 4, after V lost 4 bases and J lost 2 bases. The DNA of the CDR3 is TGTGCCAGCAGCCCGTCTAGCGGGAGGGCCTACGAGCAGTACTTC. This sequence encodes CASSPSSGRAYEQYF. The variable domain in full, completed from reference TRBV9 and TRBJ2-7, reads DSGVTQTPKHLITATGQRVTLRCSPRSGDLSVYWYQQSLDQGLQFLIQYYNGEERAKGNILERFSAQQFPDLHSELNLSSLELGDSALYFCASSPSSGRAYEQYFGPGTRLTVT.

The V and J genes are TRBV10-3 and TRBJ2-1; D is possibly TRBD1 (6 bases). The ends were cut back, 4 bases at V and 7 bases at J, with 17 bases in the middle. Germline V CDR1 and CDR2: ENHRY, SYGVKD. The CDR3 covers 15 residues. DNA for the CDR3: TGTGCCATCAGTGGAGGGACATCCCCGGGAAATGAGCAGTTCTTC. Amino acids: CAISGGTSPGNEQFF.

The V and J genes are TRBV18 and TRBJ2-7; D is ambiguous. V was clipped by 0 bases and J by 3 bases, with 6 bases between them. The CDR3 contains 13 residues. CDR1 KGHSH and CDR2 LQKENI come from the germline V gene. The CDR3 sequence: CASSPPGIYEQYF. The CDR3 DNA reads TGTGCCAGCTCACCACCGGGCATCTACGAGCAGTACTTC.

The chain is built from TRBV5-4 and TRBJ2-1; the match to TRBD2 covers 11 bases. Trimming cost V 2 bases and J 5 bases; bases outside gene matches: 3. Germline V gives CDR1 SGHNT, CDR2 YYREEE (reference sequence). This CDR3 region has 15 residues. Here the CDR3 reads CASSFTGLADNEQFF. The CDR3 nucleotides read TGTGCCAGCAGCTTCACGGGACTAGCGGACAATGAGCAGTTCTTC.

In this sample, this clone turned up a few times. Other DNA sequences from this sample encode an identical CDR3 as well. V usage is TRBV5-1 and J usage is TRBJ2-1; D is possibly TRBD2 (7 bases). Looked up from germline, CDR1 is SGHRS and CDR2 is YFSETQ. This CDR3 is 15 amino acids long. Trimming removed 2 bases from V and 0 bases from J, with 9 bases in between. The CDR3 is CASSLGGGSYNEQFF. The CDR3 region has the DNA TGCGCCAGCAGCTTAGGGGGGGGCTCCTACAATGAGCAGTTCTTC.

This clone has a single count. J is TRBJ2-5 and V is TRBV18, with TRBD2 matching over 8 bases. V lost 6 bases to trimming and J lost 4 bases; unmatched junction nucleotides: 13. The V gene's germline CDR1 is KGHSH and CDR2 LQKENI. There are 16 residues in the CDR3. Written as DNA, the CDR3 is TGTGCCAGCTCGATTACGACCCTAGCGGGTCCAGAGACCCAGTACTTC. It codes for CASSITTLAGPETQYF.

V usage is TRBV27 and J usage is TRBJ1-1, with 7 bases aligning to TRBD1. This CDR3 has 15 amino acids. The junction had 8 bases not matched to a gene; V was cut back by 3 bases and J by 4 bases. Germline V gives CDR1 MNHEY, CDR2 SMNVEV (reference sequence). The CDR3 DNA follows: TGTGCCAGCAGTTTTGCCCGACCAGGGGGCACTGAAGCTTTCTTT. This gives the protein CASSFARPGGTEAFF.

V and J are TRBV5-1 and TRBJ2-5; D uncertain. CDR1 is SGHRS, CDR2 YFSETQ, per germline. The ends were cut back, 5 bases at V and 4 bases at J, with 15 bases in the middle. The CDR3 loop spans 14 amino acids. Written as DNA, the CDR3 is TGCGCCAGCAGAGAAGCTTCTCCCGGAGAGACCCAGTACTTC. It is translated as CASREASPGETQYF.

V and J are TRBV13 and TRBJ2-3, with unresolved D. CDR3 length: 12 amino acids. The germline CDR1 and CDR2 sequences are PRHDT and FYEKMQ (reference sequence). The V and J ends lost 4 bases and 0 bases respectively, with 2 bases between them. CDR3 loop: CASSSSTDTQYF. The CDR3 DNA reads as TGTGCCAGCAGCTCAAGCACAGATACGCAGTATTTT. The full variable domain, with the rest looked up from reference TRBV13 and TRBJ2-3, is AAGVIQSPRHLIKEKRETATLKCYPIPRHDTVYWYQQGPGQDPQFLISFYEKMQSDKGSIPDRFSAQQFSDYHSELNMSSLELGDSALYFCASSSSTDTQYFGPGTRLTVL.

The rearrangement links TRBV10-1 to TRBJ1-2; weak D call: TRBD1 (6 bases). The CDR3 loop spans 13 amino acids. Germline lookup yields CDR1 WNHNN and CDR2 SYGVQD (reference sequence). Trimming removed 4 bases from V and 2 bases from J, with 8 bases in between. The CDR3 bases are TGCGCCAGCAGTGTGGACAGAAACTATGGCTACACCTTC. Amino acid sequence: CASSVDRNYGYTF.

CDR3 amino acids: CASSLGAQETQYF. In DNA, the CDR3 is TGTGCCAGCAGCTTAGGCGCACAAGAGACCCAGTACTTC. This rearrangement joins TRBV11-2 to TRBJ2-5; no definite D call. The CDR3 is 13 residues long. Trimming took off 1 base at V and 2 bases at J, with 5 bases between the two ends. Looked up from germline, CDR1 is SGHAT and CDR2 is FQNNGV.

Only one count was recorded for this clone. The rearrangement links TRBV5-4 to TRBJ1-5; TRBD1 is a possible D gene (5 bases). Germline V lookup: CDR1 SGHNT, CDR2 YYREEE (reference sequence). The CDR3 has 13 amino acids. V dropped 2 bases and J dropped 7 bases, with 10 bases sitting between them. The CDR3 is CASSFQGGQPQHF. DNA for the CDR3: TGTGCCAGCAGCTTCCAGGGTGGACAGCCCCAGCATTTT.

The rearrangement links TRBV7-2 to TRBJ1-1, with 7 positions matching TRBD1. The V segment lost 4 bases and the J segment 5 bases; nucleotides outside the gene matches: 4. The CDR3 consists of 13 residues. The germline CDR1 and CDR2 sequences are SGHTA and FQGNSA. The CDR3 spells CASSSDRVTEAFF. The CDR3 DNA reads TGTGCCAGCAGCTCAGACAGGGTAACTGAAGCTTTCTTT.

V gene TRBV5-6 combines with J gene TRBJ1-2, with D unclear. CDR3 length: 15 amino acids. The V gene's germline CDR1 is SGHDT and CDR2 YYEEEE. V lost 0 bases and J 5 bases, leaving 14 bases between the germline ends. The CDR3 DNA is TGTGCCAGCAGCTTGGGGCGAGGCCACGGTTATGGCTACACCTTC. It translates to CASSLGRGHGYGYTF.

V gene TRBV27 combines with J gene TRBJ2-1; 15 positions agree with TRBD2. Germline lookup yields CDR1 MNHEY and CDR2 SMNVEV (reference sequence). Trimming at V came to 0 bases and at J to 7 bases, leaving 4 bases not matched to a gene. This CDR3 contains 17 residues. The CDR3 spells CASSLSPGTSGRNEQFF. DNA of the CDR3: TGTGCCAGCAGTTTATCCCCCGGGACTAGCGGGAGGAATGAGCAGTTCTTC.

The chain has TRBV11-3 and TRBJ2-7; no reliable D call. The germline V and J ends were trimmed by 4 bases and 5 bases, with 15 bases remaining between them. Germline CDR1 and CDR2: SGHNT and YENEEA. This CDR3 has 14 residues. The CDR3, as DNA: TGTGCCAGCAGCTCCCGGCGGAGACCCCACGAGCAGTACTTC. Translated, it gives CASSSRRRPHEQYF.

The chain uses TRBV27 and TRBJ1-5; possibly TRBD1 for D (6 bases). This CDR3 has 14 residues. Per germline, CDR1 MNHEY and CDR2 SMNVEV (reference sequence). Trimming took 2 bases from V and 1 from J, leaving 6 bases between them. CDR3 DNA sequence: TGTGCCAGCAGTTTAAGGGGGAGCAATCAGCCCCAGCATTTT. It translates to CASSLRGSNQPQHF.

The chain uses TRBV5-1 and TRBJ1-1; 9 bases are a match to TRBD1. CDR1 is SGHRS, CDR2 YFSETQ, per germline. The CDR3 covers 16 residues. Trimming at V came to 4 bases and at J to 2 bases, leaving 9 bases not matched to a gene. The CDR3 spells CASSKQPGQGNTEAFF. The CDR3 coding sequence is TGCGCCAGCAGCAAACAACCGGGACAGGGCAACACTGAAGCTTTCTTT.

The rearrangement joins TRBV7-2 to TRBJ1-2, with unresolved D. Germline CDR1 reads SGHTA; CDR2 reads FQGNSA. The V end lost 7 bases, the J end lost 4 bases, and 10 bases lay between the germline ends. The CDR3 has 12 residues. DNA of the CDR3: TGTGCCAGCACTTCGAGTCCCTATGGCTACACCTTC. It translates to CASTSSPYGYTF.

The gene calls are TRBV9 and TRBJ2-3, with 14 positions matching TRBD2. Germline CDR1 SGDLS, CDR2 YYNGEE. CDR3 length equals 19 residues. V lost 0 bases to trimming and J lost 3 bases; unmatched junction nucleotides: 9. For the CDR3, the DNA is TGTGCCAGCAGCGTAGCTACTGGAGGACTAGCGGGAGGAACAGATACGCAGTATTTT. It translates to CASSVATGGLAGGTDTQYF.

In nucleotides, the CDR3 is TGTGCCAGCAGTTTCCTCAGCGGGGGGGTTACAGATACGCAGTATTTT. Protein: CASSFLSGGVTDTQYF. The J gene is TRBJ2-3, the V gene TRBV28; 10 bases align to TRBD2. The length of the CDR3 is 16 residues. In germline, CDR1 is MDHEN, CDR2 SYDVKM. J was trimmed by 3 bases and V by 3 bases; bases with no gene match: 6.

V is TRBV7-2 and J is TRBJ1-2; no definite D call. V was trimmed by 2 bases and J by 5 bases, leaving 12 bases between them. The CDR3 runs 14 residues. Germline CDR1 SGHTA, CDR2 FQGNSA. DNA of the CDR3: TGTGCCAGCAGCTTATCCACGGCGGGGTATGGCTACACCTTC. Translated: CASSLSTAGYGYTF.

The chain employs TRBV30 and TRBJ2-7; TRBD2 matches at 12 bases. Germline V lookup: CDR1 GTSNPN, CDR2 SVGIG (reference sequence). CDR3 length: 16 amino acids. J was trimmed by 3 bases and V by 2 bases; bases with no gene match: 8. The CDR3 nucleotides are TGTGCCTGGAGTCCCCGGCTAGCGGGAGGGGGCTACGAGCAGTACTTC. The encoded protein is CAWSPRLAGGGYEQYF.